These T cell receptor beta chains were read from a single sample in a study of blood T cell repertoires in COVID-19. Clones were read by immunoSEQ multiplex PCR, and TCRdb kept only the in-frame ones, dropping some. The sample records around 25,000 clones, about two thirds being singletons. Material: peripheral blood. These receptors were collected from an elderly woman with acute or convalescent COVID-19. The CDR3 runs from the conserved cysteine through the conserved F or W. The D gene is left open where the match is weak. A clone size is listed for some rows: how often the clone was seen (once, few, many), or a class if it is expanded.

clone_size	j_call	d_call	cdr3_length	v_call	cdr3_aa	cdr3_nt
NA	TRBJ1-4	TRBD1	15	TRBV25-1	CASSEDHRGTEKLFF	TGTGCCAGCAGTGAAGATCACAGGGGAACTGAAAAACTGTTTTTT
NA	TRBJ2-1	NA	15	TRBV19	CASTLSPTGNNEQFF	TGTGCCAGTACCCTTTCCCCGACAGGAAACAATGAGCAGTTCTTC
NA	TRBJ2-3	NA	12	TRBV28	CASSTYPRTQYF	TGTGCCAGCAGCACCTACCCGCGTACGCAGTATTTT
NA	TRBJ2-2	NA	14	TRBV7-2	CASQQWANTGELFF	TGTGCCAGCCAACAGTGGGCGAACACCGGGGAGCTGTTTTTT
NA	TRBJ2-3	NA	15	TRBV18	CASSPLSSVADTQYF	TGTGCCAGCTCACCACTCTCTAGCGTCGCAGATACGCAGTATTTT
NA	TRBJ1-5	NA	14	TRBV7-2	CASSSVSQGQPQHF	TGTGCCAGCAGCTCTGTATCTCAGGGCCAGCCCCAGCATTTT
NA	TRBJ2-5	TRBD1	14	TRBV2	CASSEEAGGETQYF	TGTGCCAGCAGTGAAGAGGCAGGGGGCGAGACCCAGTACTTC
NA	TRBJ2-3	TRBD2	15	TRBV6-2/TRBV6-3	CASSFRGLGTDTQYF	TGTGCCAGCAGTTTCCGCGGACTAGGCACAGATACGCAGTATTTT
NA	TRBJ1-4	NA	15	TRBV14	CASSQVQGWDEKLFF	TGTGCCAGCAGCCAAGTTCAGGGGTGGGATGAAAAACTGTTTTTT
NA	TRBJ2-7	NA	14	TRBV19	CASKVSIQVYEQYF	TGTGCCAGTAAGGTATCCATCCAGGTGTACGAGCAGTACTTC
NA	TRBJ2-6	TRBD2	15	TRBV10-3	CAISEGGAGANVLTF	TGTGCCATCAGTGAGGGGGGGGCTGGGGCCAACGTCCTGACTTTC
NA	TRBJ1-4	NA	14	TRBV5-1	CASSHGTRNEKLFF	TGCGCCAGCAGCCACGGGACACGAAATGAAAAACTGTTTTTT
NA	TRBJ1-2	TRBD1	14	TRBV6-5	CASTAAGGGYGYTF	TGTGCCAGCACCGCGGCAGGGGGCGGCTATGGCTACACCTTC
NA	TRBJ1-5	TRBD1	12	TRBV24-1	CATSDRDRGMHF	TGTGCCACCAGTGATCGCGACAGGGGGATGCATTTT
few	TRBJ2-1	TRBD1	16	TRBV9	CASSVAGQGVPSEQFF	TGTGCCAGCAGCGTAGCGGGACAGGGGGTCCCCAGTGAGCAGTTCTTC
NA	TRBJ1-1	TRBD1	16	TRBV5-1	CASSAGQGRGNTEAFF	TGCGCCAGCAGCGCGGGACAGGGGAGGGGGAACACTGAAGCTTTCTTT
NA	TRBJ1-6	NA	14	TRBV5-1	CASSSGSFRSPLHF	TGCGCCAGCAGCTCAGGGTCCTTCAGGTCACCCCTCCACTTT
NA	TRBJ2-1	TRBD2	13	TRBV5-4	CASSSGTSNEQFF	TGTGCCAGCAGCTCCGGGACTAGTAATGAGCAGTTCTTC
once	TRBJ1-6	NA	17	TRBV2	CASSERGSSSYNSPLHF	TGTGCCAGCAGTGAAAGAGGGTCCAGCTCCTATAATTCACCCCTCCACTTT
NA	TRBJ2-7	NA	14	TRBV18	CASSPPGLYYEQYF	TGTGCCAGCTCACCACCCGGACTGTATTACGAGCAGTACTTC
once	TRBJ1-2	NA	14	TRBV5-6	CASRAVGANYGYTF	TGTGCCAGCAGGGCGGTGGGTGCCAACTATGGCTACACCTTC
NA	TRBJ1-1	NA	12	TRBV30	CAWSPPLGEAFF	TGTGCCTGGAGTCCCCCCCTCGGTGAAGCTTTCTTT
once	TRBJ1-2	TRBD1	15	TRBV7-2	CASSLNIGTGYGYTF	TGTGCCAGCAGCTTAAATATCGGGACAGGCTATGGCTACACCTTC
NA	TRBJ2-3	TRBD1	13	TRBV9	CASSPQGADTQYF	TGTGCCAGCAGCCCCCAGGGGGCAGATACGCAGTATTTT
NA	TRBJ1-5	TRBD1	15	TRBV19	CASRAQGASNQPQHF	TGTGCCAGTAGGGCCCAGGGGGCCAGCAATCAGCCCCAGCATTTT
NA	TRBJ1-5	TRBD1	14	TRBV3-1/TRBV3-2	CASSRTGPNQPQHF	TGTGCCAGCAGCCGGACAGGGCCGAATCAGCCCCAGCATTTT
once	TRBJ2-7	NA	13	TRBV10-3	CAISDGVSYEQYF	TGTGCCATCAGTGACGGAGTTTCCTACGAGCAGTACTTC
NA	TRBJ2-1	TRBD1	14	TRBV28	CAGRPRQGRNEQFF	TGTGCCGGCCGACCGAGACAGGGTCGGAATGAGCAGTTCTTC
few	TRBJ2-1	NA	14	TRBV7-9	CASRYSLSYNEQFF	TGTGCCAGCAGGTACAGCTTATCCTACAATGAGCAGTTCTTC
few	TRBJ2-5	NA	15	TRBV4-3	CASSQDSGVGETQYF	TGCGCCAGCAGCCAAGATTCAGGGGTGGGAGAGACCCAGTACTTC
few	TRBJ2-3	TRBD1	14	TRBV30	CAWEDRGRGDTQYF	TGTGCCTGGGAGGACAGGGGGCGTGGGGATACGCAGTATTTT
NA	TRBJ2-1	TRBD2	11	TRBV2	CATSLRGTRFF	TGTGCCACCTCACTGCGGGGGACGAGGTTCTTC
NA	TRBJ1-4	NA	14	TRBV3-1/TRBV3-2	CASSPATDGEKLFF	TGTGCCAGCAGCCCGGCGACAGACGGTGAAAAACTGTTTTTT
NA	TRBJ1-5	TRBD1	15	TRBV6-1	CASSEKGASNQPQHF	TGTGCCAGCAGTGAGAAGGGGGCAAGCAATCAGCCCCAGCATTTT
once	TRBJ1-2	NA	12	TRBV28	CASNPAGYGYTF	TGTGCCAGCAACCCCGCAGGCTATGGCTACACCTTC
few	TRBJ2-1	NA	14	TRBV5-4	CASGTGGGYNEQFF	TGTGCCAGCGGGACTGGAGGAGGCTACAATGAGCAGTTCTTC
NA	TRBJ2-5	TRBD2	16	TRBV7-2	CASSLAGTSGQETQYF	TGTGCCAGCAGCTTAGCAGGGACTAGCGGACAAGAGACCCAGTACTTC
NA	TRBJ2-7	TRBD2	15	TRBV5-5	CASSSIAGVGYEQYF	TGTGCCAGCAGCTCGATAGCGGGAGTGGGATACGAGCAGTACTTC
NA	TRBJ2-1	TRBD2	17	TRBV11-2	CASSLLQREGHGRGQFF	TGTGCCAGCAGCTTATTACAGCGGGAGGGCCACGGTCGGGGGCAGTTCTTC
NA	TRBJ2-7	TRBD1	14	TRBV9	CASSPGQPQEEQYF	TGTGCCAGCAGCCCGGGACAGCCGCAGGAAGAGCAGTACTTC
NA	TRBJ2-1	TRBD2	16	TRBV4-3	CASSLTSGRPFSEQFF	TGCGCCAGCAGCTTGACTAGCGGGAGGCCCTTTAGTGAGCAGTTCTTC
NA	TRBJ2-2	NA	18	TRBV6-2/TRBV6-3	CASSYGLLVSGYTGELFF	TGTGCCAGCAGTTACGGCCTACTAGTCAGTGGGTACACCGGGGAGCTGTTTTTT
NA	TRBJ1-5	NA	15	TRBV6-5	CASSYRRSSNQPQHF	TGTGCCAGCAGTTACCGGAGATCTAGCAATCAGCCCCAGCATTTT
few	TRBJ2-2	TRBD2	15	TRBV30	CAWSGTSGSTGELFF	TGTGCCTGGAGTGGCACTAGCGGGAGCACCGGGGAGCTGTTTTTT
NA	TRBJ2-5	TRBD2	14	TRBV7-9	CASSLAWEGETQYF	TGTGCCAGCAGCTTAGCATGGGAGGGAGAGACCCAGTACTTC
NA	TRBJ1-2	NA	13	TRBV5-1	CASSQGTNYGYTF	TGCGCCAGCAGTCAGGGGACCAACTATGGCTACACCTTC
NA	TRBJ2-4	NA	17	TRBV9	CASRPKTGIPYKNIQYF	TGTGCCAGCAGACCGAAGACAGGCATACCTTACAAAAACATTCAGTACTTC
NA	TRBJ2-5	TRBD2	15	TRBV18	CASSPSEAGKETQYF	TGTGCCAGCTCACCGAGTGAAGCGGGGAAGGAGACCCAGTACTTC
few	TRBJ1-1	TRBD1	13	TRBV7-9	CASSLLGQASAFF	TGTGCCAGCAGCTTATTGGGACAGGCGTCGGCTTTCTTT
NA	TRBJ1-2	TRBD1	16	TRBV6-6	CASSLRQGVSWYAYTF	TGTGCCAGCAGCTTAAGACAGGGGGTTTCCTGGTATGCCTACACCTTC
NA	TRBJ1-1	TRBD1	15	TRBV5-8	CAPGRGGKGNTEAFF	TGTGCCCCGGGGCGAGGGGGCAAGGGGAACACTGAAGCTTTCTTT
NA	TRBJ1-5	NA	14	TRBV19	CASSTGQGQRPQHF	TGTGCCAGTAGTACGGGGCAGGGGCAAAGGCCCCAGCATTTT
NA	TRBJ2-7	TRBD1	11	TRBV12-5	CASGEPGQAYF	TGTGCTAGTGGTGAACCGGGACAGGCTTACTTC
NA	TRBJ1-2	TRBD1	15	TRBV3-1/TRBV3-2	CASSQDLGGAEGYTF	TGTGCCAGCAGCCAAGATCTAGGGGGCGCGGAAGGCTACACCTTC
NA	TRBJ1-6	NA	13	TRBV11-2	CASSLDMNSPLHF	TGTGCCAGCAGCTTAGATATGAATTCACCCCTCCACTTT
NA	TRBJ1-2	TRBD1	18	TRBV7-4	CASSLGMRQGPPYCGYTF	TGTGCCAGCAGCTTAGGGATGAGACAGGGCCCACCGTATTGTGGCTACACCTTC
NA	TRBJ2-2	TRBD2	14	TRBV30	CAWGRGVTTGELFF	TGTGCCTGGGGCCGGGGGGTCACCACCGGGGAGCTGTTTTTT
NA	TRBJ1-4	NA	15	TRBV27	CASRSTSATNEKLFF	TGTGCCAGCAGATCTACAAGCGCAACTAATGAAAAACTGTTTTTT
NA	TRBJ1-6	TRBD1	15	TRBV30	CAWSPRTGANSPLHF	TGTGCCTGGAGTCCCCGGACAGGGGCTAATTCACCCCTCCACTTT
few	TRBJ1-1	NA	15	TRBV28	CASSPIQLLNTEAFF	TGTGCCAGCAGTCCGATCCAACTCTTGAACACTGAAGCTTTCTTT